This TCR beta chain was retrieved from a study of T cell changes during pregnancy in multiple sclerosis. Some clones are missing from TCRdb's copy, which holds only in-frame ones; the method was immunoSEQ multiplex PCR. The profile shows over 30,000 clones, roughly 90% of them singletons. This clone is classed as medium-sized. The receptor comes from a female donor with multiple sclerosis, enrolled in a pregnancy study. This sample comprised CD8+ T cells from peripheral blood mononuclear cells, obtained in the third trimester of pregnancy.

The CDR3: CASSRKSGGFYNEQFF. As DNA, the CDR3 is TGTGCCAGCAGCCGGAAGAGCGGGGGCTTCTACAATGAGCAGTTCTTC. The chain carries TRBV5-6 and TRBJ2-1, with TRBD2 matching 8 bases. The V gene's germline CDR1 is SGHDT and CDR2 YYEEEE. Trimming took 4 bases from V and 3 from J; bases not matched to a gene: 9. The CDR3 spans 16 residues.